This T cell receptor beta chain was found in a study of blood T cells in healthy people across ages. Overall study results and limits: Possibly confounding the expanded clonotype changes was the fact that donor CMV status was unknown. Higher diversity, along with more naive CD4+ cells, distinguished long-lived donors from aged donors. With unsorted PBMCs, a conclusive comparison of naive versus antigen-experienced cells was not possible. Diversity figures derived from one million T cells were judged to underestimate the true value.

The CDR3 runs 17 residues. V trimming: 3 bases; J trimming: 5 bases; junction bases outside the gene matches: 13. The germline V gene has CDR1 SGHVS and CDR2 FNYEAQ. For the second PCR, which ran for about 6 to 11 cycles, a sample-barcoded 5' primer and a J-beta primer mix were used. TCRdb re-analysed the 5' RACE reads in MiXCR, keeping a single row per CDR3 protein. This table has about 1.4 million distinct CDR3 sequences, around 55% appearing once. On this clonotype itself: Antigen: not known.

The chain has TRBV7-6 and TRBJ2-1; 7 nucleotides match TRBD2. Sequenced material: blood. The source of this sequence is a man between 18 and 29 years old in good health. CDR3 region: CASSLGSRTSFHNEQFF. As DNA, the CDR3 is TGTGCCAGCAGCTTGGGTAGTAGGACTAGTTTCCACAATGAGCAGTTCTTC.